The 5 T cell receptor beta chains below were found in one sample sequenced in a study of tumor-infiltrating lymphocytes in oesophageal squamous cell carcinoma (dated by TCRdb to 2016 to 2018). Library generation was performed with PCR. Instrument on record: Illumina HiSeq 2000. The raw public reads went through TCRdb reprocessing: fastp at Q25, MiXCR clone calling, in-frame beta chains kept. Under each unique CDR3 protein, matching rows form one entry showing the most common genes and DNA. The sample includes about 17,000 distinct CDR3 sequences, with about 51% observed a single time. The leading ten clones occupy less than 55% of the sample. What was sequenced was normal esophageal tissue next to the tumor. The source of these receptors is a female donor with esophageal squamous cell carcinoma.

This clonotype has at least ten counts. The J gene is TRBJ2-1, the V gene TRBV28; 8 bases are a match to TRBD2. Germline CDR1 reads MDHEN; CDR2 reads SYDVKM. The CDR3 has 18 residues. V shed 4 bases and J 6 bases; nucleotides not matched to a gene: 17. The CDR3, as DNA: TGTGCCAGCAGTTCATCCCAAGGGCGGATAGCGGGACCCAATGAGCAGTTCTTC. This gives the protein CASSSSQGRIAGPNEQFF.

The rearrangement joins TRBV6-6 to TRBJ1-6, with D possibly TRBD1 on 6 matching bases. Trimming stripped 6 bases from V and 4 bases from J, with 10 bases between. There are 14 residues in the CDR3. The germline gives CDR1 MNHNY, CDR2 SVGAGI (reference sequence). The CDR3, as DNA: TGTGCCAGCAGCGGAGACAGGTATAATTCACCCCTCCACTTT. Its translation is CASSGDRYNSPLHF.

This clonotype was observed a handful of times. The chain links TRBV7-2 to TRBJ2-1; 7 nucleotides match TRBD1. Germline CDR1 and CDR2: SGHTA and FQGNSA. This CDR3 has 16 residues. The trim removed 5 bases at V and 0 bases at J, leaving 7 bases unmatched. CDR3 amino acids: CASSTPTGASYNEQFF. CDR3 coding DNA: TGTGCCAGCAGCACCCCCACAGGGGCCTCCTACAATGAGCAGTTCTTC.

The chain links TRBV11-2 to TRBJ1-2, with 7 bases matching TRBD1. J lost 3 bases, V lost 1 base, and 5 bases had no gene match. This CDR3 has 15 residues. From germline, CDR1 is SGHAT and CDR2 FQNNGV. The CDR3 here is CASSLVGTAYYGYTF. CDR3 coding DNA: TGTGCCAGCAGCTTAGTGGGGACAGCTTACTATGGCTACACCTTC.

This clonotype is judged medium-sized (0.01 to 0.1%). CDR3 DNA: TGTGCCAGCAGCTTTAGAGTGATAGGGGGCGACGAGCAGTACTTC. Protein: CASSFRVIGGDEQYF. The chain links TRBV7-2 to TRBJ2-7; 7 bases line up with TRBD1. The V segment lost 3 bases and the J segment 5 bases; nucleotides outside the gene matches: 10. The CDR3 loop spans 15 amino acids. Germline V gene sequence: CDR1 SGHTA, CDR2 FQGNSA.